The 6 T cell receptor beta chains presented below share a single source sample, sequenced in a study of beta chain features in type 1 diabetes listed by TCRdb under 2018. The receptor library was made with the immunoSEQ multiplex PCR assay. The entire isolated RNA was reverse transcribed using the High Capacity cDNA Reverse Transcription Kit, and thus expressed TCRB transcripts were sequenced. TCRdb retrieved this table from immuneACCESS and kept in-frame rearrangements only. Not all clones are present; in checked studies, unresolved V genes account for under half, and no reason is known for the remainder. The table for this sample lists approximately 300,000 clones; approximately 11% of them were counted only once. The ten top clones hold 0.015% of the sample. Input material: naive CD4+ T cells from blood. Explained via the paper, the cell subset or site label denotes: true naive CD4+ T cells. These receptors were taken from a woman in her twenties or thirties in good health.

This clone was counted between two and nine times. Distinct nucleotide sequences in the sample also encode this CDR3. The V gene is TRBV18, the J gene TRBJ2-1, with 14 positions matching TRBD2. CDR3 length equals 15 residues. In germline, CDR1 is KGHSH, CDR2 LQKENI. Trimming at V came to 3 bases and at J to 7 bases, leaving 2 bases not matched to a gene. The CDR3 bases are TGTGCCAGCTCACCGGGGACTAGCGGGAGAAATGAGCAGTTCTTC. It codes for CASSPGTSGRNEQFF.

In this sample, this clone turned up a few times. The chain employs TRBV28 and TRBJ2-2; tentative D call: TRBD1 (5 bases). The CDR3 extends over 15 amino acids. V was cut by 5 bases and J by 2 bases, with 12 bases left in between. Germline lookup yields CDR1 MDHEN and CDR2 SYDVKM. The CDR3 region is CASSPPTENTGELFF. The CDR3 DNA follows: TGTGCCAGCAGTCCTCCGACAGAAAACACCGGGGAGCTGTTTTTT.

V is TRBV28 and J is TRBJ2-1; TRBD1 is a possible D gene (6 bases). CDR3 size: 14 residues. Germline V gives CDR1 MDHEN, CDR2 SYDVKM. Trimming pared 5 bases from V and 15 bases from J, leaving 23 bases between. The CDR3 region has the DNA TGTGCCAGCAGTCAATCTCCCTTCCGCCGACAGGCGTTCTTC. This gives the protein CASSQSPFRRQAFF.

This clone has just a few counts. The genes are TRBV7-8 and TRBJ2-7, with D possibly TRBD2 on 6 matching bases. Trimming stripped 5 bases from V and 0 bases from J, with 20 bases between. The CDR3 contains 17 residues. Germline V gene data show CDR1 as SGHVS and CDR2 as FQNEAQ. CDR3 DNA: TGTGCCAGCAGCCTGGCCCGATCTAGCGCCAGCTCCTACGAGCAGTACTTC. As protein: CASSLARSSASSYEQYF. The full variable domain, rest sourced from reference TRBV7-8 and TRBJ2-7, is GAGVSQSPRYKVAKRGQDVALRCDPISGHVSLFWYQQALGQGPEFLTYFQNEAQLDKSGLPSDRFFAERPEGSVSTLKIQRTQQEDSAVYLCASSLARSSASSYEQYFGPGTRLTVT.

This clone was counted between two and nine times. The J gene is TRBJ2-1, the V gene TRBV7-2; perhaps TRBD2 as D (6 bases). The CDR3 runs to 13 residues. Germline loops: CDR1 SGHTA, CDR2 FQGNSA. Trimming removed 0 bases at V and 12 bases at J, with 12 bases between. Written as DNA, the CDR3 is TGTGCCAGCAGCTTAGCGTTTCGGGAGCGGCAGTTCTTC. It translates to CASSLAFRERQFF.

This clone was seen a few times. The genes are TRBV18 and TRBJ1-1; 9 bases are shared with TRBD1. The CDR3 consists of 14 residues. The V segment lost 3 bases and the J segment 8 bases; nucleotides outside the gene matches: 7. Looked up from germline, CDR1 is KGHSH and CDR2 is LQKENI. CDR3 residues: CASSPTGGKREAFF. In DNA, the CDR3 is TGTGCCAGCTCACCGACAGGGGGAAAGAGAGAAGCTTTCTTT. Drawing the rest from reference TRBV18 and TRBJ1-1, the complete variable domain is NAGVMQNPRHLVRRRGQEARLRCSPMKGHSHVYWYRQLPEEGLKFMVYLQKENIIDESGMPKERFSAEFPKEGPSILRIQQVVRGDSAAYFCASSPTGGKREAFFGQGTRLTVV.